This is a list of T cell receptor beta chains from one sample in a study of T cells in Graves' hyperthyroidism and ophthalmopathy. One entry per CDR3 protein, called by TCRdb with MiXCR from the multiplex PCR reads. This repertoire shows nearly 600,000 distinct CDR3 sequences, about 15% found once; its top ten account for roughly 5.7%. The specimen sequenced was blood. The source of these receptors is a woman aged 30 to 39 with Graves' hyperthyroidism that later progressed to Graves' ophthalmopathy. The CDR3 runs from the conserved cysteine through the conserved F or W. A D gene is named only where the DNA matches it firmly. The listing skips clone size in some rows; elsewhere it reads once, few, many or a size class.

V gene: TRBV7-9
D gene: .
clone size: many
J gene: TRBJ2-5
CDR3 length: 14
CDR3 DNA: TGTGCCAGCAGCTTACCGACGGGCGAGGAGACCCAGTACTTC
CDR3 protein: CASSLPTGEETQYF

V gene: TRBV7-3
D gene: .
clone size: many
J gene: TRBJ2-7
CDR3 length: 15
CDR3 DNA: TGTGCCAGCAGCTTAAGTCCAGGGGCGAACTACGAGCAGTACTTC
CDR3 protein: CASSLSPGANYEQYF

V gene: TRBV20-1
D gene: TRBD2
clone size: many
J gene: TRBJ2-1
CDR3 length: 16
CDR3 DNA: TGCAGTGCTAAGAATAGCGGGAAGCAGTCCTACAATGAGCAGTTCTTC
CDR3 protein: CSAKNSGKQSYNEQFF

V gene: TRBV7-6
D gene: TRBD2
clone size: .
J gene: TRBJ2-3
CDR3 length: 18
CDR3 DNA: TGTGCCAGCAGCCCGAAGTCGGCGGGAGCCATAACCACAGATACGCAGTATTTT
CDR3 protein: CASSPKSAGAITTDTQYF

V gene: TRBV15
D gene: .
clone size: few
J gene: TRBJ2-7
CDR3 length: 11
CDR3 DNA: TGTGCCACCAGCAGATCCGGAGAGCAGTACTTC
CDR3 protein: CATSRSGEQYF

V gene: TRBV29-1
D gene: TRBD2
clone size: many
J gene: TRBJ2-1
CDR3 length: 15
CDR3 DNA: TGCAGCGTTGAGGGAGGGGCCTACCCTGGATATGAGCAGTTCTTC
CDR3 protein: CSVEGGAYPGYEQFF

V gene: TRBV28
D gene: TRBD1
clone size: few
J gene: TRBJ1-4
CDR3 length: 15
CDR3 DNA: TGTGCCAGCAGTTTTATGTTACAGGGGAATGGAAAACTGTTTTTT
CDR3 protein: CASSFMLQGNGKLFF

V gene: TRBV5-1
D gene: .
clone size: many
J gene: TRBJ2-5
CDR3 length: 13
CDR3 DNA: TGTGCCAGCAGCTTAGAGGGAGGCGAGACCCAGTACTTC
CDR3 protein: CASSLEGGETQYF

V gene: TRBV3-1
D gene: .
clone size: .
J gene: TRBJ2-7
CDR3 length: 15
CDR3 DNA: TGTGCCAGCAGCCAAGGCTCCACTTCGGCGTCCGAGCAGTACTTC
CDR3 protein: CASSQGSTSASEQYF

V gene: TRBV20-1
D gene: TRBD1
clone size: .
J gene: TRBJ1-2
CDR3 length: 14
CDR3 DNA: TGCAGTGCTAGTAACCAGGGGGCGGCCTATGGCTACACCTTC
CDR3 protein: CSASNQGAAYGYTF

V gene: TRBV3-1
D gene: .
clone size: many
J gene: TRBJ1-6
CDR3 length: 16
CDR3 DNA: TGTGCCAGCAGCCAAGCTGGACACCCGAATGATTCACCCCTCCACTTT
CDR3 protein: CASSQAGHPNDSPLHF

V gene: TRBV11-3
D gene: TRBD1
clone size: many
J gene: TRBJ1-6
CDR3 length: 13
CDR3 DNA: TGTGCCAGCAGGTATCAGGGGGCGGAGGCCCTCCACTTT
CDR3 protein: CASRYQGAEALHF

V gene: TRBV7-2
D gene: TRBD1
clone size: many
J gene: TRBJ1-4
CDR3 length: 16
CDR3 DNA: TGTGCCAGCAGCTCAGTCTCCAGGGGGCGCGGTGAAAAACTGTTTTTT
CDR3 protein: CASSSVSRGRGEKLFF

V gene: TRBV19
D gene: TRBD2
clone size: few
J gene: TRBJ2-5
CDR3 length: 15
CDR3 DNA: TGTGCCAGTAGGGTAGCGGGAGGGACCCACGAGACCCAGTACTTC
CDR3 protein: CASRVAGGTHETQYF

V gene: TRBV20-1
D gene: TRBD1
clone size: many
J gene: TRBJ1-4
CDR3 length: 16
CDR3 DNA: TGCAGTGCTAAGGCGGGGACAGGGGGTGTAAATGAAAAACTGTTTTTT
CDR3 protein: CSAKAGTGGVNEKLFF

V gene: TRBV20-1
D gene: .
clone size: many
J gene: TRBJ1-3
CDR3 length: 15
CDR3 DNA: TGCAGTGCTAGAGTACAGGGCCTCTCTGGAAACACCATATATTTT
CDR3 protein: CSARVQGLSGNTIYF

V gene: TRBV9
D gene: .
clone size: few
J gene: TRBJ1-2
CDR3 length: 16
CDR3 DNA: TGTGCCAGCAGCGGTGGAGGGCAGGGAGCCGTCTATGGCTACACCTTC
CDR3 protein: CASSGGGQGAVYGYTF

V gene: TRBV5-1
D gene: .
clone size: many
J gene: TRBJ1-2
CDR3 length: 15
CDR3 DNA: TGCGCCAGCAGCGGCGGGATGCTCCGGGGTTATGGCTACACCTTC
CDR3 protein: CASSGGMLRGYGYTF

V gene: TRBV20-1
D gene: .
clone size: many
J gene: TRBJ2-5
CDR3 length: 14
CDR3 DNA: TGCAGTGCCCCCGTGGGCTCCTCCGGATACACCCAGTACTTC
CDR3 protein: CSAPVGSSGYTQYF

V gene: TRBV19
D gene: TRBD1
clone size: many
J gene: TRBJ2-1
CDR3 length: 15
CDR3 DNA: TGTGCCAGTAGTACCGGACAGGGGGCTAGCGATGAGCAGTTCTTC
CDR3 protein: CASSTGQGASDEQFF

V gene: TRBV5-4
D gene: .
clone size: few
J gene: TRBJ2-1
CDR3 length: 14
CDR3 DNA: TGTGCCAGCAGGCTAAAAGCAGGCTTCAATGAGCAGCTCTTC
CDR3 protein: CASRLKAGFNEQLF

V gene: TRBV30
D gene: .
clone size: many
J gene: TRBJ1-5
CDR3 length: 12
CDR3 DNA: TGTGCCTGGAGTGGACCCCACGAGACCCAGCATTTT
CDR3 protein: CAWSGPHETQHF

V gene: TRBV2
D gene: TRBD2
clone size: many
J gene: TRBJ2-1
CDR3 length: 15
CDR3 DNA: TGTGCCAGCATCCTCACGGGAGGTCAACCACATGAGCAGTTCTTC
CDR3 protein: CASILTGGQPHEQFF

V gene: TRBV5-1
D gene: TRBD2
clone size: many
J gene: TRBJ2-7
CDR3 length: 14
CDR3 DNA: TGCGCCAGCAGCGATAGCGGGAGTACCTACGAGCAGTACTTC
CDR3 protein: CASSDSGSTYEQYF

V gene: TRBV3-1
D gene: .
clone size: many
J gene: TRBJ2-7
CDR3 length: 15
CDR3 DNA: TGTGCCAGCAGCCAAGACTGGGGAGGTCACTACGAGCAGTACTTC
CDR3 protein: CASSQDWGGHYEQYF

V gene: TRBV11-3
D gene: .
clone size: .
J gene: TRBJ2-7
CDR3 length: 14
CDR3 DNA: TGTGCCAGCAGCTTAGTAATCGCATGCTACGGGCAGTACTTC
CDR3 protein: CASSLVIACYGQYF

V gene: TRBV6-1
D gene: .
clone size: .
J gene: TRBJ2-1
CDR3 length: 11
CDR3 DNA: TGTGCCAGCAGCACAGGCCCCGAGCAGTTCTTC
CDR3 protein: CASSTGPEQFF

V gene: TRBV11-2
D gene: .
clone size: many
J gene: TRBJ2-5
CDR3 length: 16
CDR3 DNA: TGTGCCAGCAGCTTAGTGACGGGCACGGGGGAGGAGACCCAGTACTTC
CDR3 protein: CASSLVTGTGEETQYF

V gene: TRBV2
D gene: .
clone size: many
J gene: TRBJ1-2
CDR3 length: 14
CDR3 DNA: TGTGCCAGCAGTGAAGTAGAGCGGGCGGCTGGCTACACCTTC
CDR3 protein: CASSEVERAAGYTF

V gene: TRBV3-1
D gene: .
clone size: .
J gene: TRBJ2-7
CDR3 length: 15
CDR3 DNA: TGTGCCAGCGGAGATCCGGGACTGGGGGCTGTGGAGCAGTACTTC
CDR3 protein: CASGDPGLGAVEQYF

V gene: TRBV3-1
D gene: .
clone size: many
J gene: TRBJ1-5
CDR3 length: 16
CDR3 DNA: TGTGCCAGCAGCCAAGATCCGCAGGGCAGCAATCAGCCCCAGCATTTT
CDR3 protein: CASSQDPQGSNQPQHF

V gene: TRBV2
D gene: TRBD1
clone size: many
J gene: TRBJ1-6
CDR3 length: 16
CDR3 DNA: TGTGCCAGCAGTGAAGGGCGACAGGGTGCCGGTTCACCCCTCCACTTT
CDR3 protein: CASSEGRQGAGSPLHF

V gene: TRBV30
D gene: .
clone size: many
J gene: TRBJ1-6
CDR3 length: 13
CDR3 DNA: TGTGCCTGGAGTCGGACGGGAGATTCACCCCTCCACTTT
CDR3 protein: CAWSRTGDSPLHF